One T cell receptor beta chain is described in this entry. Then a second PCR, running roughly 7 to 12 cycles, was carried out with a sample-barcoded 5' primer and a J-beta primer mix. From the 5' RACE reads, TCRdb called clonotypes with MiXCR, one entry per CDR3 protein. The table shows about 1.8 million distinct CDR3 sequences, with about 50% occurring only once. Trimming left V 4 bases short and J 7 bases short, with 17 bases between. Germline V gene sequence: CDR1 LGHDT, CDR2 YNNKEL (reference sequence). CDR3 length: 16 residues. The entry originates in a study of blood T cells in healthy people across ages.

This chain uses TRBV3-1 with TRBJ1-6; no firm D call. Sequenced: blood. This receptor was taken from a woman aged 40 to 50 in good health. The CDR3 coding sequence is TGTGCCAGCAGCCGAGGTAGGGTAGGAAAGAATTCACCCCTCCACTTT. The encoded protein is CASSRGRVGKNSPLHF.